This T cell receptor beta chain is from a study of shared clonotypes between healthy human individuals (TCRdb year 2020). Turning to the overall study: The cohort included three men and two women between 18 and 49 years of age. Leukapheresis yielded between about 0.85 and 9.5 billion PBMCs per donor. To increase sequencing depth and limit assay-specific biases, TCR repertoire library preparation and sequencing were carried out by different laboratories using diverse techniques. For each donor, CD4 naive and CD4 memory were each given three plates, CD8 naive was given two plates, and CD8 memory was given one plate. To estimate repertoire size and how much clonotype sharing occurs between individuals, the study deeply sequenced the blood TCR repertoires of five healthy adults. Here is what the overall study found, with its caveats: Across four donors, roughly 5.1% of naive CD4, roughly 3.8% of naive CD8, roughly 2.2% of memory CD4, and approximately 0.4% of memory CD8 clonotypes were shared. Sampling was limited to blood, and TCR repertoires in tissue likely differ from TCR repertoires in blood. Even with the large sequencing depth, rarefaction of the sorted-subset datasets indicated that sequencing was incomplete. Naive subsets generally had larger estimated clonotype richness than memory subsets. Pairwise subsampling indicated that sequencing depth was expected to affect the degree of clonotype sharing among donors. The genetic and exposure-history diversity represented was limited by the small number of donors. Higher generation probabilities were observed for clonotypes shared by all four sorted-subset donors than for non-shared clonotypes.

The donors were healthy, HIV-negative adults with no recently reported acute infections or vaccinations. Every donor was a Caucasian adult living in Nashville, Tennessee, USA. CD4+ T cells were enriched by magnetic negative selection; naive cells were then positively selected on CD45RA, and the negative fraction formed the memory subset. Blood was obtained by leukapheresis, after which PBMCs were separated by Ficoll-Histopaque density gradient centrifugation and cryopreserved in liquid nitrogen vapor phase. Purity and quantity of every magnetically sorted T cell population were checked by analytical flow cytometry. Genomic DNA was isolated from every sorted fraction and measured by UV absorbance on a Nanodrop 2000c. For this clone: Its binding antigen is unknown. No much larger clone is present one base from it, and per-base qualities are unavailable.

Using the deep immunoSEQ assay, multiplex PCR amplified TCR CDR3 regions from genomic DNA. Genomic DNA extracted from each cell subset was distributed evenly over all wells of several immunoSEQ 96-well plates, and each plate served as one replicate. Each replicate PCR for sorted subsets received about 210 ng genomic DNA, equal to 28,000 or so T cell genomes. Purified libraries were measured with a Qubit 3.0 fluorometer, size-checked on a Bioanalyzer 2100, and measured again with the KAPA Library Quantification kit. Every immunoSEQ 96-well plate was sequenced on a separate single-read 150-cycle Illumina NextSeq 550 flow cell. In the paper's pipeline: Because only junctional sequences without quality scores were contained in the immunoSEQ output, filtering matching that applied to full-length reads could not be performed. To assign V/J genes and CDR3, sequences were annotated against IMGT germline references using PyIR, a Python wrapper for IgBLAST v1.9. Any read was removed if the V/J assignment was weak (E-value above 1e-6), the CDR3 was missing, or the read contained stop codons, out-of-frame junctions, or ambiguous translated residues. A V3J clonotype was defined by an identical inferred V gene, J gene, and CDR3 amino acid sequence. Percentage overlap between repertoires was computed as shared unique clonotypes divided by the size of the smaller repertoire. Three approaches were used to assess repertoire richness: RTK rarefaction, the Chao1 estimator, and Recon v2.1 estimates of unobserved clonotypes. For all TCRbeta clonotypes obtained by the gDNA method from a few donors, generation probabilities were computed with OLGA. The source is immuneACCESS, and TCRdb retained only in-frame sequences with V and J called. Part of the clones is not carried over; for the studies checked, unresolved V genes explain less than half of this, and the remainder is unexplained. V and J calls plus clone size are reproduced from that table; the DNA served to infer D and trimming. Across this sample there are some 1.4 million clones, with approximately 96% seen only once. The ten largest make up roughly 1.2% of the sample.

The germline V gene (reference sequence) sets CDR1 to SGHKS and CDR2 to YYEKEE. Trimming at the junction amounts to 4 bases on V and 1 base on J, and the germline ends lie 8 bases apart. The CDR3 numbers 13 residues from cysteine through phenylalanine. Of the read, only the CDR3 DNA is kept; its 39 bases are in frame from base 1. The material sequenced was naive CD4+ T cells sorted from blood. This sample's cell subset or site label indicates: CD45RA+ positively selected. The chain couples TRBV5-5 to TRBJ2-5; TRBD2 is a possible D gene, resting on 5 matching bases. The source of this sequence is a man younger than 40 in good health. The CDR3 in this case is CASSRGVQETQYF. The DNA reads as follows: TGTGCCAGCAGCCGGGGAGTCCAAGAGACCCAGTACTTC.